The subject of this entry is one T cell receptor (beta chain). Germline CDR1 ENHRY, CDR2 SYGVKD. V was pared by 8 bases and J by 2 bases, with 4 bases of the junction left unmatched. The CDR3 length is 15 residues. This sample is drawn from a study of blood T cell repertoires in COVID-19. The authors' processing: Using reference gene primer amplification, nucleated cell counts were estimated. Some clones are missing from TCRdb's copy, which holds only in-frame ones; the method was immunoSEQ multiplex PCR. Clone size and V and J calls were adopted from that table, with D and trimming inferred from the DNA. This sample carries 300,000 to 400,000 clones, approximately 88% of them seen once, and the ten largest clones take 0.95% to 1%. Across fewer than 25 US areas, participants ranged in age from roughly 18 to 95 years.

The chain combines TRBV10-3 with TRBJ2-5; TRBD2 agrees at 14 bases. The TCR sequence derives from a woman in her twenties or thirties with acute COVID-19. What was sequenced was PBMCs or T cells enriched from blood (not recorded which). CDR3: CAIGTSGGKQETQYF. The CDR3 DNA is TGTGCCATCGGGACTAGCGGGGGAAAGCAAGAGACCCAGTACTTC.